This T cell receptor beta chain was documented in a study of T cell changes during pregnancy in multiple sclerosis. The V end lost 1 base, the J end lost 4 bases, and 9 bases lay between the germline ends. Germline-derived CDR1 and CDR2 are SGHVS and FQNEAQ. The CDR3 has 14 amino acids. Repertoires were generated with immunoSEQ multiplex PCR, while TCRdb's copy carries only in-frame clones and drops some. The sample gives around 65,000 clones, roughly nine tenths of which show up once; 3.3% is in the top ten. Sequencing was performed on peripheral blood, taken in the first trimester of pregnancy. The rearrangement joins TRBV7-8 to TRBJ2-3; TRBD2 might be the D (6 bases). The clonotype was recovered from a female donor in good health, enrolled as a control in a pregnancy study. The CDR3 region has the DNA TGTGCCAGCAGCTTAGGGACTAACCCAGATACGCAGTATTTT. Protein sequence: CASSLGTNPDTQYF.